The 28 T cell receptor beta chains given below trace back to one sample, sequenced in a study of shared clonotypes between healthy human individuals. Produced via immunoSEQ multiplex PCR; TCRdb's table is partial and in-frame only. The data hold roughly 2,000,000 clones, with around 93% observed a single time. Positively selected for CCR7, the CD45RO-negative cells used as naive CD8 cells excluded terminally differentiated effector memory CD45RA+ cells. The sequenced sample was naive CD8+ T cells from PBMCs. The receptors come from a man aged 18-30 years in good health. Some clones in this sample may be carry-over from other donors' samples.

The CDR3 nucleotides read TGTGCCAGCAGCCAAGATTGGGATACGGAGACCCAGTACTTC. It specifies CASSQDWDTETQYF. V is TRBV14 and J is TRBJ2-5, with D unresolved. CDR3 length equals 14 residues. Germline V CDR1 and CDR2: SGHDN, FVKESK. V was trimmed by 0 bases and J by 5 bases, leaving 10 bases between them.

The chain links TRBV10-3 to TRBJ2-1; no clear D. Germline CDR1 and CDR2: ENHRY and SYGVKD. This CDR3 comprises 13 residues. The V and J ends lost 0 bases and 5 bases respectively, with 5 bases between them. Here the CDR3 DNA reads TGTGCCATCAGTGAGTCGGCTAACAATGAGCAGTTCTTC. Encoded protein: CAISESANNEQFF.

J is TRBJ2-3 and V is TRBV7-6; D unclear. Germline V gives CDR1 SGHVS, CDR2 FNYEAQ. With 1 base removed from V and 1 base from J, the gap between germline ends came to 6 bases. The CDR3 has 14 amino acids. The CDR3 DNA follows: TGTGCCAGCAGCTTAGTATGGGGCACAGATACGCAGTATTTT. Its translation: CASSLVWGTDTQYF.

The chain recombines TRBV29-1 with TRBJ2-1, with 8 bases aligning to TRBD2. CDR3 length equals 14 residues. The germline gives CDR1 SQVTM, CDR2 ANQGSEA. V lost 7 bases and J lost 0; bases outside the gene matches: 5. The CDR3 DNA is TGCAGCGCCCCGACTAGCGCCTCCTACAATGAGCAGTTCTTC. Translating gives CSAPTSASYNEQFF.

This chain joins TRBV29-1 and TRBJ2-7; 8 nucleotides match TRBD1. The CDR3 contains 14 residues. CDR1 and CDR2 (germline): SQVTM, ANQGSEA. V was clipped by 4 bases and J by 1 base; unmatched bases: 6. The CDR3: CSVVPGGGSYEQYF. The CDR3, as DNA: TGCAGCGTTGTCCCAGGGGGCGGGTCCTACGAGCAGTACTTC.

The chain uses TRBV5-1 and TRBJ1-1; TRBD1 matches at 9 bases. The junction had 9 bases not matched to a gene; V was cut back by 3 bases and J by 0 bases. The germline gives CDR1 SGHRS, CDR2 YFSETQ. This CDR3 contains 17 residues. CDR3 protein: CASSSRQGEYMNTEAFF. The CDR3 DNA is TGCGCCAGCAGCTCTCGACAGGGGGAATACATGAACACTGAAGCTTTCTTT. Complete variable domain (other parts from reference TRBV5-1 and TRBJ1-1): KAGVTQTPRYLIKTRGQQVTLSCSPISGHRSVSWYQQTPGQGLQFLFEYFSETQRNKGNFPGRFSGRQFSNSRSEMNVSTLELGDSALYLCASSSRQGEYMNTEAFFGQGTRLTVV.

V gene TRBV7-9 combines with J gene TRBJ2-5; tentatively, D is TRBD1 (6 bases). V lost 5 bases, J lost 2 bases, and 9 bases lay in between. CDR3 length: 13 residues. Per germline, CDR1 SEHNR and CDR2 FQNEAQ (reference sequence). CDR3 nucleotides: TGTGCCAGCAGCAGAGGACAGCAAGAGACCCAGTACTTC. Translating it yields CASSRGQQETQYF.

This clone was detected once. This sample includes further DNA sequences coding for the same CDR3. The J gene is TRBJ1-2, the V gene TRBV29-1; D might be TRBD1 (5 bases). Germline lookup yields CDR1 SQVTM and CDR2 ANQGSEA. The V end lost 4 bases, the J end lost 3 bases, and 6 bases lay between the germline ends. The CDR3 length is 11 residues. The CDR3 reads CSVAGDYGYTF. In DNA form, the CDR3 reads TGCAGCGTTGCGGGGGACTATGGCTACACCTTC.

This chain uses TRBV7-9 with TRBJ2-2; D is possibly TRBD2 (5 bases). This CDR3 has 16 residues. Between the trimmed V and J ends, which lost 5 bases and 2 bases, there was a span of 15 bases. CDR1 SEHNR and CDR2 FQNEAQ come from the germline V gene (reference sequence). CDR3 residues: CASSQIVSVNTGELFF. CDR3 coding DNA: TGTGCCAGCAGCCAAATAGTTAGCGTAAACACCGGGGAGCTGTTTTTT.

CDR3 in amino acids: CASRQGGGPNTEAFF. The CDR3 bases are TGTGCCAGCCGCCAGGGTGGTGGGCCGAACACTGAAGCTTTCTTT. The chain uses TRBV7-9 and TRBJ1-1, with TRBD1 as a possible D gene (5 bases). In germline, CDR1 is SEHNR, CDR2 FQNEAQ (reference sequence). This CDR3 region has 15 residues. Trimming pared 8 bases from V and 1 base from J, leaving 17 bases between.

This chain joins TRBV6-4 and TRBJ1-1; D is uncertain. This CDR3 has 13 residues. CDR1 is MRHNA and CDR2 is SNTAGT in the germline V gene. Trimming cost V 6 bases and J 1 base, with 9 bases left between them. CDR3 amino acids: CASRAGRNTEAFF. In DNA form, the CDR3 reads TGTGCCAGCAGGGCCGGCAGGAACACTGAAGCTTTCTTT.

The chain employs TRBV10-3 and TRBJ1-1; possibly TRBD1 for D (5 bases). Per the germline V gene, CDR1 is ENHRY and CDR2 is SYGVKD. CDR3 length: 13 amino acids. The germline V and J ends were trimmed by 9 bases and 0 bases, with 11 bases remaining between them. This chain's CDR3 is CAMRGLMNTEAFF. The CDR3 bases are TGTGCCATGAGGGGACTGATGAACACTGAAGCTTTCTTT.

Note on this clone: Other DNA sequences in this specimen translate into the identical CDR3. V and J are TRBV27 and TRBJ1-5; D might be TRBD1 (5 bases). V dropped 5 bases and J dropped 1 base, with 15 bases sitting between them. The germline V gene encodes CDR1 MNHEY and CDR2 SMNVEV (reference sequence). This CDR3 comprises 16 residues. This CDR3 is CASSPSTGESNQPQHF. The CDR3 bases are TGTGCCAGCAGTCCTTCCACGGGGGAGAGCAATCAGCCCCAGCATTTT.

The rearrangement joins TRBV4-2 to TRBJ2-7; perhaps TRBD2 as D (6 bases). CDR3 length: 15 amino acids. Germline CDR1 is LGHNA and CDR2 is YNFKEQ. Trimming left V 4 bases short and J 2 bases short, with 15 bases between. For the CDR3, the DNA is TGTGCCAGCAGCCCTCCGGTAGCGGACGCCTACGAGCAGTACTTC. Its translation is CASSPPVADAYEQYF.

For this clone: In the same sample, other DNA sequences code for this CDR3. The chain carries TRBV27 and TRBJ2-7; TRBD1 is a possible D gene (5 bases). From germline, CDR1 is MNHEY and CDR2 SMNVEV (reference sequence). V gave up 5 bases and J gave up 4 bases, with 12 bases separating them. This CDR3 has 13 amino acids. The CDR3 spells CASSPLDSYEQYF. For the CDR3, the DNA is TGTGCCAGCAGTCCCCTTGACAGTTACGAGCAGTACTTC.

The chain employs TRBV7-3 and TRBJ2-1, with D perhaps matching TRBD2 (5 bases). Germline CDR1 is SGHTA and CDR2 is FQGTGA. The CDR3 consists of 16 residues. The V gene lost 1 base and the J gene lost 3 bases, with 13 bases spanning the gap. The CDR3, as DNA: TGTGCCAGCAGCTTAAAGTCCAGCGGTGGCTACAATGAGCAGTTCTTC. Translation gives CASSLKSSGGYNEQFF.

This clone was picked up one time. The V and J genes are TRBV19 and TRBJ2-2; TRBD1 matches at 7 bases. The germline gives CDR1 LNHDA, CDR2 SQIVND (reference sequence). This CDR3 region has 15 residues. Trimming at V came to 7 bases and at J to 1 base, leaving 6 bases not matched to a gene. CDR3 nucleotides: TGTGCCAGTACCATGGGACAGATGAACACCGGGGAGCTGTTTTTT. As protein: CASTMGQMNTGELFF.

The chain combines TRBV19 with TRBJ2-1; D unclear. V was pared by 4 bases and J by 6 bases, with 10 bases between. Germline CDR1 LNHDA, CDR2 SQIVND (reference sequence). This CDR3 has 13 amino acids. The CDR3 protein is CASSKGPGNEQFF. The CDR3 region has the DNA TGTGCCAGTAGTAAGGGTCCGGGCAATGAGCAGTTCTTC.

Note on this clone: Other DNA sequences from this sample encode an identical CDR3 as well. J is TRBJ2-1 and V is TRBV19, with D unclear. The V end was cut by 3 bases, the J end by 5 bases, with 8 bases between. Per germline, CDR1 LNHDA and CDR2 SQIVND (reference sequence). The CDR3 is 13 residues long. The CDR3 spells CASSIARHNEQFF. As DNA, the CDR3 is TGTGCCAGTAGTATCGCCAGGCACAATGAGCAGTTCTTC.

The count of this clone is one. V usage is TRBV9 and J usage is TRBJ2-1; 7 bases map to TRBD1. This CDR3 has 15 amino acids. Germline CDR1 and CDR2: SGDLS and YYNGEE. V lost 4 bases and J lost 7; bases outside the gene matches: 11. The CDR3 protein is CASSPVVRDSNEQFF. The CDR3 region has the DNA TGTGCCAGCAGCCCCGTAGTCCGGGACAGTAATGAGCAGTTCTTC.

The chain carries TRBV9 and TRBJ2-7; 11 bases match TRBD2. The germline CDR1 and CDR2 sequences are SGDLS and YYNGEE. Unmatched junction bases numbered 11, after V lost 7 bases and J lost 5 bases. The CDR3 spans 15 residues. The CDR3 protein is CASRLIAGGPHEQYF. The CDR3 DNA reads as TGTGCCAGCCGTCTTATAGCGGGAGGGCCCCACGAGCAGTACTTC.

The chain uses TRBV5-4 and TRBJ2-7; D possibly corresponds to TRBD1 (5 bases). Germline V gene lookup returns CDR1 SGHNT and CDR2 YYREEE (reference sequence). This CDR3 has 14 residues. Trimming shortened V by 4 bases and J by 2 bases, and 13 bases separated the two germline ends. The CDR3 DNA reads TGTGCCAGCAGCCTGACAGAATTTGCCTACGAGCAGTACTTC. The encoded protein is CASSLTEFAYEQYF.

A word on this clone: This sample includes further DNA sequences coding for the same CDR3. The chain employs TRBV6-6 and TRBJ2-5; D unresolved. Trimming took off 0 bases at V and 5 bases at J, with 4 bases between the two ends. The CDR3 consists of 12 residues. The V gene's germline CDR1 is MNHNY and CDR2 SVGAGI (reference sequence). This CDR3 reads CASSYSGETQYF. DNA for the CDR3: TGTGCCAGCAGTTACTCAGGGGAGACCCAGTACTTC.

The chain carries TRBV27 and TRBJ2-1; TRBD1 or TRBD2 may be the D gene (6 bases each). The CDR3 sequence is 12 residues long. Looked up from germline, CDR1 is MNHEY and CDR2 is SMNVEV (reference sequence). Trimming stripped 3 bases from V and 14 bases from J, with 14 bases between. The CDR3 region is CASSFLSGDKFF. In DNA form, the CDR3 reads TGTGCCAGCAGTTTCCTTTCGGGGGACAAGTTCTTC.

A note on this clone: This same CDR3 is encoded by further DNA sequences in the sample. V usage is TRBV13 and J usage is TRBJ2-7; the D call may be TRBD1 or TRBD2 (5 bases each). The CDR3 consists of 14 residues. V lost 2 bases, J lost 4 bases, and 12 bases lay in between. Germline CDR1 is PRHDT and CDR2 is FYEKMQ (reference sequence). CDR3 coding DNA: TGTGCCAGCAGCTTATCGGGGACCACGTACGAGCAGTACTTC. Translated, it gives CASSLSGTTYEQYF.

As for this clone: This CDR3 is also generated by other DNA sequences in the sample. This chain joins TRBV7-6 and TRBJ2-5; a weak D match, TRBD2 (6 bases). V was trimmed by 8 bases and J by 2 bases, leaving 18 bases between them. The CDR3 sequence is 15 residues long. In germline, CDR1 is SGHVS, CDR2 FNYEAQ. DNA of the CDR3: TGTGCCAGCTCCCTAACTAGCCGACCTCAAGAGACCCAGTACTTC. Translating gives CASSLTSRPQETQYF.

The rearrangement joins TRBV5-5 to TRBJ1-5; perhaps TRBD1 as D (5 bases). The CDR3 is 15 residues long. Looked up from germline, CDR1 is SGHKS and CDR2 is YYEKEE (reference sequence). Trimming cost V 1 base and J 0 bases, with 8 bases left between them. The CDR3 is CASSLHQGSNQPQHF. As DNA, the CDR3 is TGTGCCAGCAGCTTGCATCAGGGTAGCAATCAGCCCCAGCATTTT.

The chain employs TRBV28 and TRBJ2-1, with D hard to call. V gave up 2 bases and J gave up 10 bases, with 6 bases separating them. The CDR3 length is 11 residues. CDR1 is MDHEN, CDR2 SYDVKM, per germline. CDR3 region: CASSLRTEQFF. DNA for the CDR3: TGTGCCAGCAGTTTAAGGACGGAGCAGTTCTTC.